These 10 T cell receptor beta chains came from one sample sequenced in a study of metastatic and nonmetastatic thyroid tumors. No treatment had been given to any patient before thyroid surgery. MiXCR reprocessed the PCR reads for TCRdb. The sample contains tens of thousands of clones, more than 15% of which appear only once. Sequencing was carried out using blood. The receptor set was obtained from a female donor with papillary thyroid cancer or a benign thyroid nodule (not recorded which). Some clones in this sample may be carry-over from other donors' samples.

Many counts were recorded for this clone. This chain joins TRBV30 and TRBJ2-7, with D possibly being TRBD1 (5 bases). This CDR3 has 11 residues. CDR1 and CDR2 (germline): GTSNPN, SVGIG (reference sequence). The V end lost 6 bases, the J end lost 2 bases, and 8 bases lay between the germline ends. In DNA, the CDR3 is TGTGCCTGCGACAGAGCCTACGAGCAGTACTTC. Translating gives CACDRAYEQYF.

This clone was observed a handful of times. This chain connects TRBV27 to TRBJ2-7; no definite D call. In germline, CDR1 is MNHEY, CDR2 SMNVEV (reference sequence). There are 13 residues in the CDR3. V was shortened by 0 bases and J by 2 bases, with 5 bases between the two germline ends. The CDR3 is CASSLSPTYEQYF. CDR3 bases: TGTGCCAGCAGTTTATCCCCAACCTACGAGCAGTACTTC.

The CDR3 coding sequence is TGTGCTATGGGCCGGCCAAATGGCTACACCTTC. As protein: CAMGRPNGYTF. This rearrangement joins TRBV30 to TRBJ1-2, with no clear D. The CDR3 spans 11 residues. Germline CDR1 reads GTSNPN; CDR2 reads SVGIG (reference sequence).

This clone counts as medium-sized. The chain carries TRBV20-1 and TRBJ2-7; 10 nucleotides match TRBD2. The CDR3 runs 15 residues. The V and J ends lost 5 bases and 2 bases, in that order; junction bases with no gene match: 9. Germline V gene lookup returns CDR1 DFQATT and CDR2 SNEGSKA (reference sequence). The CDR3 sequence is CSAPILAGGPYEQYF. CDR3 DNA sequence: TGCAGTGCTCCAATCTTAGCGGGAGGCCCCTACGAGCAGTACTTC.

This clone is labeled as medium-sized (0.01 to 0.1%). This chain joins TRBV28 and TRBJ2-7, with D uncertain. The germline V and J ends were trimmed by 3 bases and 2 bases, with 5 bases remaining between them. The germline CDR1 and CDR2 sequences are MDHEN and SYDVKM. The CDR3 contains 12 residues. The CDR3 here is CASSLSAYEQYF. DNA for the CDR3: TGTGCCAGCAGTTTGTCCGCCTACGAGCAGTACTTC.

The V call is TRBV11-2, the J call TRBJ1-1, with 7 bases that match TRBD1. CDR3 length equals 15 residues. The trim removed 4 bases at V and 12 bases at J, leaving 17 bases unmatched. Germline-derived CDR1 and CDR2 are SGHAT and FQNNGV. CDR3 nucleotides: TGTGCCAGCAGCTCCGGACAGGTCCCAGGGACTGGAACTTTCTTT. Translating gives CASSSGQVPGTGTFF.

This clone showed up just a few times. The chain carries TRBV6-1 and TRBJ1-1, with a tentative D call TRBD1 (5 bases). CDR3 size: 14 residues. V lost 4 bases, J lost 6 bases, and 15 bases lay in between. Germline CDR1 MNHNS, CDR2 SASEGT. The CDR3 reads CASSAGPDNAEAFF. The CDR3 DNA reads TGTGCCAGCAGTGCGGGACCCGATAACGCTGAAGCTTTCTTT.

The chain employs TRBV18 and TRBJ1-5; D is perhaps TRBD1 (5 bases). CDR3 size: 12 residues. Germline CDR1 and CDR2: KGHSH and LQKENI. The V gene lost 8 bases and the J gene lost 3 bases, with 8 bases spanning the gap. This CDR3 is CASRQTNQPQHF. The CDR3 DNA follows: TGTGCCAGCCGACAGACCAATCAGCCCCAGCATTTT.

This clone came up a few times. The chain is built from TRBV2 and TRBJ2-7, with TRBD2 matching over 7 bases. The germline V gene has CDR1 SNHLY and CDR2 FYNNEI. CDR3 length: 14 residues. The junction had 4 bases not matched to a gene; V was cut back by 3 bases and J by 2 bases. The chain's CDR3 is CASSEREGTYEQYF. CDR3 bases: TGTGCCAGCAGTGAGAGGGAGGGAACCTACGAGCAGTACTTC.

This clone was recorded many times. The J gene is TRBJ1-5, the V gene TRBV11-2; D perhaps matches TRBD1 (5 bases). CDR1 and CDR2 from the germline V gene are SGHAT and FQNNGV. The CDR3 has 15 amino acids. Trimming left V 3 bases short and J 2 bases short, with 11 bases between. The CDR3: CASSLGRGGNQPQHF. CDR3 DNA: TGTGCCAGCAGCTTGGGACGTGGCGGCAATCAGCCCCAGCATTTT.